This T cell receptor beta chain originates from a study of blood T cell repertoires in COVID-19. Study overall: PBMCs, B-cell-depleted T cells, or T cells were the source of the cDNA or gDNA that made up the material.

Original processing notes: Scientists estimated how many nucleated cells there were by amplifying reference gene primers. The table came from immunoSEQ multiplex PCR; TCRdb's copy has only in-frame clones and leaves some out. Clone size and V and J calls were adopted from that table, with D and trimming inferred from the DNA. There are some 330,000 clones in the sample; 86% occur only once, and about 4% lies in the top ten. The CDR3 covers 14 residues. V was pared by 5 bases and J by 5 bases, with 8 bases of the junction left unmatched. CDR1 and CDR2 from the germline V gene are KGHSH and LQKENI. Participants were aged about 18 to 89 years, lived in 24 US areas, and enrolled virtually. Cohort 3 recovered donors had two negative PCRs, clearance, or symptom resolution.

The chain joins TRBV18 to TRBJ1-1, with TRBD1 matching 7 bases. The specimen was PBMCs or T cells enriched from blood (not recorded which). This clonotype was sampled from a young man who had recovered from COVID-19. CDR3 sequence reads: CASSSGQLLTEAFF. In DNA form, the CDR3 reads TGTGCCAGCTCATCGGGACAGTTGCTAACTGAAGCTTTCTTT.